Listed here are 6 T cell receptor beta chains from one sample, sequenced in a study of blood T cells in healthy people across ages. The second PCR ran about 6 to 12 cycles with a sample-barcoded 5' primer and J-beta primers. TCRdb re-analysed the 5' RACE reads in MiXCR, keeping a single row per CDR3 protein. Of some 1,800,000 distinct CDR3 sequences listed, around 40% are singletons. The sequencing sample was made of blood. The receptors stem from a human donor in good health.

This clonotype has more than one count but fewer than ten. The CDR3 loop reads CAMWGVYEQYF. CDR3 coding DNA: TGTGCCATGTGGGGGGTCTACGAGCAGTACTTC. The chain couples TRBV28 to TRBJ2-7, with D possibly TRBD2 on 6 matching bases. The CDR3 sequence is 11 residues long. Germline values: CDR1 MDHEN, CDR2 SYDVKM. Trimming shortened V by 10 bases and J by 3 bases, and 10 bases separated the two germline ends.

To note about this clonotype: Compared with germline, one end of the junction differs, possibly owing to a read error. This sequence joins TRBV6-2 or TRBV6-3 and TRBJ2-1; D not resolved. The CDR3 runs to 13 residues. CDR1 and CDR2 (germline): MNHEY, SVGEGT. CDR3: CASSSRTANGQFF. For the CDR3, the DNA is TGTGCCAGCAGTTCCCGAACGGCGAATGGGCAGTTCTTC.

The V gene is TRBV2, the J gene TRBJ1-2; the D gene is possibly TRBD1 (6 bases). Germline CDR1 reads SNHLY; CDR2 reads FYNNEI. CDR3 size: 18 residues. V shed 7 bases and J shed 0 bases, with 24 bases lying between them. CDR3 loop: CASTQFRQARLANYGYTF. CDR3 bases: TGTGCCAGCACTCAATTTAGACAGGCCCGACTCGCTAACTATGGCTACACCTTC.

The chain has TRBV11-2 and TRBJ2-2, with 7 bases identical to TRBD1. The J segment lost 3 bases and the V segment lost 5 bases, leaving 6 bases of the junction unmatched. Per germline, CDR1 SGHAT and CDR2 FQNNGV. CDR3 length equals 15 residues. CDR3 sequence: CASSTTGADTGELFF. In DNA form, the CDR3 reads TGTGCCAGCAGCACCACAGGGGCGGACACCGGGGAGCTGTTTTTT.

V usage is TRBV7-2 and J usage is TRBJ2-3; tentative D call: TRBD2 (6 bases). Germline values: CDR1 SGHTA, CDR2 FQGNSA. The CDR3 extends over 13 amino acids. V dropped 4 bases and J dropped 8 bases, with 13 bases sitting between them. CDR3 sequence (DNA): TGTGCCAGCAGCTCAGAGGACGGGGGTACGCAGTATTTT. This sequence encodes CASSSEDGGTQYF.

CDR3 in amino acids: CASSQEVASGQETQYF. The CDR3, as DNA: TGCGCCAGCAGCCAAGAAGTGGCTAGCGGACAAGAGACCCAGTACTTC. This rearrangement joins TRBV4-3 to TRBJ2-5; 7 bases line up with TRBD2. Germline CDR1 and CDR2: LGHNA and YSLEER. Losses at the gene ends were 0 bases for V and 2 bases for J; bases not matched to a gene: 6. CDR3 length: 16 residues.